The sequence of this T cell receptor (beta chain) was determined in a study of long-term antiretroviral therapy in people with HIV. Study findings and constraints: ART adherence, viral resistance and therapy changes were undocumented.

This clone was observed a few times. Its antigen remains unknown. A v3.0 immunoSEQ assay was performed at survey level. Repertoires were generated with immunoSEQ multiplex PCR, while TCRdb's copy carries only in-frame clones and drops some. Of some 20,000 clones in the sample, more than 70% were seen once. Trimming cost V 4 bases and J 7 bases, with 16 bases left between them. This CDR3 is built from 15 residues. Germline loops: CDR1 LGHNA, CDR2 YSLEER. The receptor comes from a woman between 40 and 50 years old with HIV. The source was unsorted PBMCs, collected at the start of antiretroviral therapy, before treatment. V gene TRBV4-3 combines with J gene TRBJ1-4, with D uncertain. CDR3 sequence: CASSPRASTSEKLFF. DNA for the CDR3: TGCGCCAGCAGCCCGCGGGCCTCCACAAGTGAAAAACTGTTTTTT.